This TCR beta chain was sequenced for a study of OX40 agonist ivuxolimab in advanced cancers. This CDR3 has 14 residues. Germline CDR1 and CDR2: SQVTM and ANQGSEA. Trimming took off 0 bases at V and 6 bases at J, with 12 bases between the two ends. Sequencing was performed with immunoSEQ multiplex PCR; in TCRdb, only in-frame clones are kept and a portion is missing. In the table there are 70,000 or so clones, 85% to 90% of which are singletons. Study-wide results and caveats: Average numbers of expanded clones were greater in CD8+ T cells than in CD4+.

A note on this clone: What it binds is not known.

Samples were taken at baseline and on day 1 of cycles 4 and 7. The source is an adult with an advanced solid tumor such as melanoma, head and neck, liver or kidney cancer. The sample consisted of CD4+ or CD8+ T cells sorted from blood, taken in a trial of the OX40 agonist ivuxolimab. The rearrangement joins TRBV29-1 to TRBJ1-5; a possible D gene is TRBD1 (5 bases). The CDR3 spells CSVEDGLRGQPQHF. The CDR3 DNA is TGCAGCGTTGAAGACGGGTTAAGGGGTCAGCCCCAGCATTTT.